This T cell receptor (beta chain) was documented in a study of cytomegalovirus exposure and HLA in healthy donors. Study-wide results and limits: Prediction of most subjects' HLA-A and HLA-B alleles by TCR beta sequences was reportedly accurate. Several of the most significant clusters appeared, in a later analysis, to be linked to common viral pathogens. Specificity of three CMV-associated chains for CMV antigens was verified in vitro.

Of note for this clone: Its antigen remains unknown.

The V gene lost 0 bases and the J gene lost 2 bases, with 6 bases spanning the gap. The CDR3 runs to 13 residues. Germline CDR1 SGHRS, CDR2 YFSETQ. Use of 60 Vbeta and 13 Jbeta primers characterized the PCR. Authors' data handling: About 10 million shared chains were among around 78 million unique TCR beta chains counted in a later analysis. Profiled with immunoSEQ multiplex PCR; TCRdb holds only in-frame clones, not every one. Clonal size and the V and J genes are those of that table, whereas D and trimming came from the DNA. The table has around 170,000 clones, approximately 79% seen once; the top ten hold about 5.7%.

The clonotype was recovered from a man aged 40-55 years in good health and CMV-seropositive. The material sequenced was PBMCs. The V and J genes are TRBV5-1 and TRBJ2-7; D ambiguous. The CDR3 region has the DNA TGCGCCAGCAGCTTGGACACCGCCTACGAGCAGTACTTC. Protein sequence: CASSLDTAYEQYF.